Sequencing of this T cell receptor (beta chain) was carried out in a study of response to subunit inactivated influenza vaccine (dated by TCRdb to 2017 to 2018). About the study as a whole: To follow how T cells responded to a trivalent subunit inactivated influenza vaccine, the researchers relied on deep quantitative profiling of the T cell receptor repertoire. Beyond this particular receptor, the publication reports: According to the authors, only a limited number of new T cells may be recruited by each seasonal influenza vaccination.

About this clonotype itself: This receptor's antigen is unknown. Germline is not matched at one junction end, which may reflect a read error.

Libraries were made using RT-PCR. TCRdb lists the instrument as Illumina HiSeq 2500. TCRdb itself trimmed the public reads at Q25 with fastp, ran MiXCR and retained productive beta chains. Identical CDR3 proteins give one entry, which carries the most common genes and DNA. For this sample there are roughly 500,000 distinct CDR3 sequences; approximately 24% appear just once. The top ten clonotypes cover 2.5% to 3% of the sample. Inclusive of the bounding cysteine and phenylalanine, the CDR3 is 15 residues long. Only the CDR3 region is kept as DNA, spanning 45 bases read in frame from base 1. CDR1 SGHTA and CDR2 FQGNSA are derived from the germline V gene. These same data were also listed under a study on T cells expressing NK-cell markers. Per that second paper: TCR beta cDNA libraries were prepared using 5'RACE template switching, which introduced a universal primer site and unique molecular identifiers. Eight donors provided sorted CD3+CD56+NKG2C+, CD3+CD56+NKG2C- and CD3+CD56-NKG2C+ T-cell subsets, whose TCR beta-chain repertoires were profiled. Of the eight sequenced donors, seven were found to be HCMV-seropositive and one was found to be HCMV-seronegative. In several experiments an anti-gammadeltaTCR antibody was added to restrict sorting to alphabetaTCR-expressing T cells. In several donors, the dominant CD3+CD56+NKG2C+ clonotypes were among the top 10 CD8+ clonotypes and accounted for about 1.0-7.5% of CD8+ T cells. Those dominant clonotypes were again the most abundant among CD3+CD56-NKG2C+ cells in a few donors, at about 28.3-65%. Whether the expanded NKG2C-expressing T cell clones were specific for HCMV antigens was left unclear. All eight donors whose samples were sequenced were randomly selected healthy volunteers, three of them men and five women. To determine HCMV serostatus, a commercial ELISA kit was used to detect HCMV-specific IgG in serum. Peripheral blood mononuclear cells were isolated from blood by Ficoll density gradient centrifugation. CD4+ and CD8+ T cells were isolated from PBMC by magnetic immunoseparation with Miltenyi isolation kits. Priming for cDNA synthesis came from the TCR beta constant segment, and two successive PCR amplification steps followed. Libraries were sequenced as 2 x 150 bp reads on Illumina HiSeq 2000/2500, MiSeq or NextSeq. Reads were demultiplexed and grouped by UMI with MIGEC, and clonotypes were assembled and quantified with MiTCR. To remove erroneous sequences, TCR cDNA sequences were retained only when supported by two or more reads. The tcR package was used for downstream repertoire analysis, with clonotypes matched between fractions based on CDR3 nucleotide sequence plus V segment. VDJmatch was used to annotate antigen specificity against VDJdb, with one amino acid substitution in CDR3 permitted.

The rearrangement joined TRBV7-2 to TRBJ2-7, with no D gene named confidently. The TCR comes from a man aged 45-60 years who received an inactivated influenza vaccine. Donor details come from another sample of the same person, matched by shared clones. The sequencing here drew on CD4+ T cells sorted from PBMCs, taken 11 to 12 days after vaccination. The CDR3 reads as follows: CVSSPRWGGSYEQYF. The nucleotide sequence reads TGTGTCAGCAGCCCCCGATGGGGTGGGTCCTACGAGCAGTACTTC. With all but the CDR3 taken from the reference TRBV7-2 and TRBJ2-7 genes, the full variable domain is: GAGVSQSPSNKVTEKGKDVELRCDPISGHTALYWYRQSLGQGLEFLIYFQGNSAPDKSGLPSDRFSAERTGGSVSTLTIQRTQQEDSAVYLCVSSPRWGGSYEQYFGPGTRLTVT.